This T cell receptor beta chain was identified during a study of cytomegalovirus exposure and HLA in healthy donors. Study-wide findings and caveats: Many donors carried some public TCRs, although rarity characterized most TCR sequences. Other equally common chains were less clonally expanded than HLA-associated TCR beta chains, a later analysis showed. Earlier analysis looked at TCR beta V segments, and most were productive about 90% or about 30% of the time.

The V gene lost 7 bases and the J gene lost 4 bases, with 7 bases spanning the gap. The germline V gene has CDR1 SQVTM and CDR2 ANQGSEA. The CDR3 runs to 11 residues. The PCR contained 60 Vbeta and 13 Jbeta primers. Sequenced by immunoSEQ multiplex PCR; TCRdb stores in-frame clones only, minus some. Of 150,000 to 180,000 clones listed, 82% are singletons. The donors (healthy individuals) were bone marrow donors. As for this clone: What it binds is not known.

The chain recombines TRBV29-1 with TRBJ2-2, with D possibly matching TRBD1 (5 bases). The receptor comes from a woman in her 50s in good health and CMV-seropositive. Input material: PBMCs. The CDR3: CSAQGTGELFF. The CDR3 nucleotides read TGCAGCGCTCAGGGCACCGGGGAGCTGTTTTTT.